Below, 7 T cell receptor beta chains from the same sample are listed, as sequenced in a study of response to subunit inactivated influenza vaccine. TCRdb re-analysed the RT-PCR reads in MiXCR, keeping a single row per CDR3 protein. The sample lists more than 500,000 distinct CDR3 sequences, approximately 10% seen once, with 8% to 13% in the top ten. This sample also belongs to another study, concerning T cells expressing NK-cell markers. That work states: Scientists made TCR beta cDNA using 5'RACE template switching with UMIs.

This specimen was PBMCs from blood, taken on the day of vaccination. The source is a man aged 45-65 years who received an inactivated influenza vaccine.

This clonotype turned up a few times. This sequence joins TRBV9 and TRBJ2-1; D call uncertain. Germline V gives CDR1 SGDLS, CDR2 YYNGEE. Trimming removed 3 bases from V and 1 base from J, with 11 bases in between. CDR3 length: 15 amino acids. DNA of the CDR3: TGTGCCAGCAGCGCCGGGTGGGGTTCCTACAATGAGCAGTTCTTC. Amino acids: CASSAGWGSYNEQFF.

This clonotype occurred a few times. The chain uses TRBV12-3 or TRBV12-4 and TRBJ2-7; 9 bases agree with TRBD1. With 5 bases clipped from V and 2 bases from J, the junction kept 7 bases outside the gene matches. The CDR3 loop spans 15 amino acids. The CDR3 region has the DNA TGTGCCAGCAGTCAGGACAGGGGAGTGACCTACGAGCAGTACTTC. Translating gives CASSQDRGVTYEQYF.

This clonotype was seen only a few times. J is TRBJ2-1 and V is TRBV10-3; maybe TRBD2 (7 bases). Trimming stripped 3 bases from V and 0 bases from J, with 15 bases between. The V gene's germline CDR1 is ENHRY and CDR2 SYGVKD. CDR3 size: 17 residues. The CDR3 loop is CAISDGGGYTSYNEQFF. The CDR3 region has the DNA TGTGCCATCAGTGATGGGGGGGGCTACACCTCCTACAATGAGCAGTTCTTC.

The V call is TRBV7-9, the J call TRBJ2-4, with D possibly TRBD1 on 6 matching bases. Germline V gene lookup returns CDR1 SEHNR and CDR2 FQNEAQ (reference sequence). The CDR3 has 16 amino acids. With 2 bases removed from V and 4 bases from J, the gap between germline ends came to 15 bases. CDR3 protein: CASSLRVGQGKNIQYF. DNA of the CDR3: TGTGCCAGCAGCTTAAGGGTCGGGCAGGGGAAAAACATTCAGTACTTC.

V is TRBV30 and J is TRBJ1-2, with 7 bases identical to TRBD1. The J segment lost 5 bases and the V segment lost 0 bases, leaving 9 bases of the junction unmatched. Germline V gene sequence: CDR1 GTSNPN, CDR2 SVGIG (reference sequence). The CDR3 contains 15 residues. Here the CDR3 reads CAWSVLRGRVYGYTF. CDR3 DNA sequence: TGTGCCTGGAGTGTACTTAGGGGGCGCGTTTATGGCTACACCTTC.

Here the CDR3 reads CASSNGRGTSGVYNEQFF. CDR3 bases: TGTGCCAGCAGCAATGGTAGGGGTACTAGCGGAGTTTACAATGAGCAGTTCTTC. This chain links TRBV21-1 with TRBJ2-1; no DNA check was done on the table's D call, TRBD2. TRBV21-1 counts as a pseudogene. This CDR3 is built from 18 residues.

At least ten counts were recorded for this clonotype. V usage is TRBV7-2 and J usage is TRBJ1-2; D remains unclear. The CDR3 is 12 residues long. V gave up 5 bases and J gave up 5 bases, with 9 bases separating them. Germline loops: CDR1 SGHTA, CDR2 FQGNSA. In DNA, the CDR3 is TGTGCCAGCAGCCCTGGAGTTTATGGCTACACCTTC. Translation gives CASSPGVYGYTF.